The present T cell receptor beta chain was sequenced within a study of cytomegalovirus exposure and HLA in healthy donors. Germline V gives CDR1 SGHRS, CDR2 YFSETQ. Trimming removed 4 bases from V and 5 bases from J; junction bases left unmatched: 6. The CDR3 extends over 14 amino acids. On this clone itself: Its antigen is undetermined.

Use of 60 Vbeta and 13 Jbeta primers characterized the PCR. Data came from immunoSEQ multiplex PCR; TCRdb stores just in-frame clones and leaves some out. The sample lists 200,000 to 250,000 clones, around 77% occurring once. Findings of the study overall: A missense variant in DCLRE1C was later tied to TCR beta V- and J-gene trimming.

The genes are TRBV5-1 and TRBJ1-5; 7 positions match TRBD1. This TCR was sampled from a woman aged 25-40 years in good health and CMV-seronegative. The sequenced sample was PBMCs. Here the CDR3 reads CASSLAGGDQPQHF. The CDR3, as DNA: TGCGCCAGCAGCCTTGCAGGGGGTGATCAGCCCCAGCATTTT. Variable domain in full (rest from reference TRBV5-1 and TRBJ1-5): KAGVTQTPRYLIKTRGQQVTLSCSPISGHRSVSWYQQTPGQGLQFLFEYFSETQRNKGNFPGRFSGRQFSNSRSEMNVSTLELGDSALYLCASSLAGGDQPQHFGDGTRLSIL.